This T cell receptor (beta chain) comes out of a study of early T cells in non-severe SARS-CoV-2 infection. The table lists this clonotype with many counts. The junction had 6 bases not matched to a gene; V was cut back by 7 bases and J by 4 bases. This CDR3 contains 13 residues. CDR1 is MNHEY and CDR2 is SVGEGT in the germline V gene. Individual cDNA molecules each received unique molecular identifiers attached to them. TCRdb passed the 5' RACE reads through MiXCR, listing each CDR3 protein once. This sample has approximately 70,000 distinct CDR3 sequences, with less than 15% found just once. Sequencing was performed on whole blood. This TCR was sampled from an adult who was a healthcare worker with PCR-confirmed SARS-CoV-2 infection or an uninfected control (not recorded which). This rearrangement joins TRBV6-2 or TRBV6-3 to TRBJ2-7; 8 positions match TRBD2. CDR3 region: CASKREWGYEQYF. CDR3 DNA sequence: TGTGCCAGCAAGCGGGAGTGGGGTTACGAGCAGTACTTC.